The clone carrying this T cell receptor (beta chain) has at least ten counts. Its antigen is undetermined. An absence of ophthalmopathy progression within 18 months meant stable Graves' hyperthyroidism. Every diagnosis used clinical symptoms, serum thyroxine and TRAb, thyroid ultrasound and orbital computed tomography. The V and J ends lost 8 bases and 1 base, in that order; junction bases with no gene match: 8. Germline V gives CDR1 ENHRY, CDR2 SYGVKD. This CDR3 contains 15 residues. This sample stems from a study of T cells in Graves' hyperthyroidism and ophthalmopathy. The investigators amplified TCR beta CDR3 regions from RNA transcripts. Carried out on the TCR CDR3, a first-round RT-PCR used the HTBI primer set. From the multiplex PCR reads, TCRdb called clonotypes with MiXCR, one entry per CDR3 protein. The sample comprises about 350,000 distinct CDR3 sequences, roughly 14% of which are singletons, and approximately 25% rests with the top ten.

Points from the study as a whole: The model identified upcoming ophthalmopathy a median around 7.1 months ahead of onset. From stable hyperthyroidism, ophthalmopathy was set apart by a 13 V-J model.

The sequencing sample was made of blood. The V call is TRBV10-3, the J call TRBJ1-5; 7 bases line up with TRBD1. This TCR was recovered from a woman between 25 and 40 years old with Graves' hyperthyroidism. CDR3 loop: CAIGETGSSNQPQHF. The CDR3 bases are TGTGCCATCGGCGAGACAGGGAGCAGCAATCAGCCCCAGCATTTT.